This record covers a single TCR beta chain. Its target is not known. V was shortened by 4 bases and J by 8 bases, with 11 bases between the two germline ends. Per germline, CDR1 MNHEY and CDR2 SMNVEV (reference sequence). The CDR3 is made up of 12 amino acids. The data were obtained in a study of siplizumab effects on memory and regulatory T cells. Background on the study: At about 1 ug/mL of siplizumab or without drug, mixed lymphocyte reactions were set up in pairs. Findings and limits, study-wide: Tregs proliferating in siplizumab cultures lacked confirmation of their suppressive function. The drug siplizumab significantly decreased the alloreactive sequences that could be traced to unstimulated CD4+ memory cells.

The data were produced by immunoSEQ multiplex PCR, yet TCRdb's version contains in-frame clones alone and is incomplete. The data show fewer than 20,000 clones, under 55% seen once. Cells from the mixed lymphocyte reaction underwent coculture for under 7 days at 37 degrees C. The chain couples TRBV27 to TRBJ1-2, with D possibly being TRBD1 (5 bases). This receptor was taken from a human donor in good health; the cells came from an allogeneic mixed lymphocyte reaction. Material: CFSE-low (dividing) CD4+ T cells sorted from an allogeneic mixed lymphocyte reaction. CDR3 sequence (DNA): TGTGCCAGCAGTTGGACATTGGGGGGCTACACCTTC. Protein: CASSWTLGGYTF.